The entry below describes one T cell receptor beta chain. This entry is derived from a study of blood T cell repertoires in COVID-19. Study context: Both acute and convalescent COVID-19 samples were obtained from the United States, Italy and Spain. Nucleic acid was either cDNA or gDNA, and it came from T cells, B-cell-depleted T cells, or PBMCs.

Germline V gene lookup returns CDR1 LNHNV and CDR2 YYDKDF (reference sequence). V was pared by 2 bases and J by 3 bases, with 9 bases of the junction left unmatched. This CDR3 spans 17 amino acids. In the original workflow: Amplification of reference gene primers provided the estimated nucleated cell counts. Libraries were prepared by immunoSEQ multiplex PCR; TCRdb keeps only in-frame clonotypes and omits some of them. V and J calls and clone size come straight from that table; D and trimming were deduced from the DNA. The sample lists about 70,000 clones, roughly 79% seen once, with roughly 20% in the top ten.

Sequences were obtained from peripheral blood. This chain uses TRBV15 with TRBJ1-4, with 7 bases that match TRBD1. The source of this sequence is a woman in her seventies with acute or convalescent COVID-19. Written as DNA, the CDR3 is TGTGCCACCAGCAGAAATTGGGGGACAGTAGCTAATGAAAAACTGTTTTTT. Translation gives CATSRNWGTVANEKLFF.